This T cell receptor beta chain was found in a study of graft-versus-host responses after intestinal transplantation. The study, taken as a whole, reports: HvG clone declines early post-transplant were associated with peak circulating GvH levels.

Notes on this clone: The antigen remains undetermined.

Sequencing used immunoSEQ multiplex PCR; TCRdb keeps in-frame clones, though not all of them. The profile covers nearly 110,000 clones, with 87% appearing a single time and around 0.76% taken by the ten largest. The source was unstimulated CD4+ T cells sorted from spleen or lymph node cells, collected before transplant. The origin of this receptor is a human donor who was the organ donor for an intestinal transplant.

DNA for the CDR3: TGTGCCAGCAGCCCGGGGCAGGCAGGGGAAAAACTGTTTTTT. Its protein is CASSPGQAGEKLFF. The V and J genes are TRBV13 and TRBJ1-4; a weak D match, TRBD1 (5 bases). The CDR3 has 14 amino acids. The germline gives CDR1 PRHDT, CDR2 FYEKMQ (reference sequence). V shed 5 bases and J shed 8 bases, with 15 bases lying between them.